This passage covers 9 T cell receptor beta chains from one sample sequenced in a study of memory CD4+ T cells and cytomegalovirus serostatus (dated by TCRdb to between 2018 and 2021). A FACSAria II was used to sort memory CD4+ T cells, defined as single viable CD3+CD4+CD8-CD45RO+ cells. The library was built by means of the immunoSEQ multiplex PCR assay. TCRdb holds this immuneACCESS table with in-frame rearrangements only. Some clones are missing; in checked studies, unresolved V genes explain under half, and the rest has no known cause. Within this sample are 30,000 to 40,000 clones, with about 73% of them counted one time only. 0.6% to 0.9% of the sample is in the top ten clones. The sequenced material came from memory CD4+ T cells from blood. The receptors were gathered from an adult in good health and CMV-seronegative.

Only a few counts were recorded for this clone. This chain links TRBV7-9 with TRBJ1-1; tentatively, D is TRBD1 (6 bases). This CDR3 has 15 residues. CDR1 is SEHNR and CDR2 is FQNEAQ in the germline V gene (reference sequence). The ends were cut back, 4 bases at V and 1 base at J, with 13 bases in the middle. CDR3 coding DNA: TGTGCCAGCAGCTATACACAGGGAACGAACACTGAAGCTTTCTTT. This translates into CASSYTQGTNTEAFF.

This sequence joins TRBV2 and TRBJ1-2; 10 bases map to TRBD1. CDR3 length: 15 amino acids. V dropped 7 bases and J dropped 1; count of bases not matched to a gene: 6. CDR1 SNHLY and CDR2 FYNNEI come from the germline V gene. The CDR3 loop is CASTGDRGGNYGYTF. Here the CDR3 DNA reads TGTGCCAGCACCGGGGACAGGGGAGGTAACTATGGCTACACCTTC.

The chain combines TRBV7-2 with TRBJ1-6, with D hard to call. This CDR3 is built from 15 residues. CDR1 and CDR2 (germline): SGHTA, FQGNSA. V was cut by 3 bases and J by 0 bases, with 6 bases left in between. The CDR3: CASSFGSSYNSPLHF. For the CDR3, the DNA is TGTGCCAGCAGCTTTGGGAGCTCCTATAATTCACCCCTCCACTTT.

The chain links TRBV6-1 to TRBJ2-3, with a weak D call TRBD2 (5 bases). Trimming took off 2 bases at V and 2 bases at J, with 11 bases between the two ends. Germline lookup yields CDR1 MNHNS and CDR2 SASEGT. This CDR3 region has 15 residues. DNA of the CDR3: TGTGCCAGCAGTGAATTGGGAGCCGACACAGATACGCAGTATTTT. Translated, it gives CASSELGADTDTQYF.

The rearrangement joins TRBV27 to TRBJ1-1; D is perhaps TRBD1 (5 bases). V gave up 2 bases and J gave up 3 bases, with 16 bases separating them. Germline V gene lookup returns CDR1 MNHEY and CDR2 SMNVEV (reference sequence). The CDR3 has 16 residues. In DNA, the CDR3 is TGTGCCAGCAGTTTAGATCAAGGGACGTCGGACACTGAAGCTTTCTTT. This encodes CASSLDQGTSDTEAFF.

The gene calls are TRBV19 and TRBJ1-2; unclear D gene. Trimming shortened V by 5 bases and J by 5 bases, and 9 bases separated the two germline ends. CDR1 and CDR2 from the germline V gene are LNHDA and SQIVND (reference sequence). The CDR3 runs 12 residues. The CDR3 loop is CASSYSAYGYTF. CDR3 nucleotides: TGTGCCAGTAGTTACTCGGCTTATGGCTACACCTTC. The full variable domain, rest sourced from reference TRBV19 and TRBJ1-2, is DGGITQSPKYLFRKEGQNVTLSCEQNLNHDAMYWYRQDPGQGLRLIYYSQIVNDFQKGDIAEGYSVSREKKESFPLTVTSAQKNPTAFYLCASSYSAYGYTFGSGTRLTVV.

This clone was observed a handful of times. This chain uses TRBV30 with TRBJ1-5, with a possible D match to TRBD1 (5 bases). From germline, CDR1 is GTSNPN and CDR2 SVGIG (reference sequence). CDR3 length: 14 amino acids. The germline V and J ends were trimmed by 0 bases and 6 bases, with 12 bases remaining between them. The CDR3 DNA follows: TGTGCCTGGAGTGTACCCGGGACGGGTCAGCCCCAGCATTTT. Translating gives CAWSVPGTGQPQHF.

The chain has TRBV11-2 and TRBJ2-2, with TRBD1 as a possible D gene (6 bases). The V gene lost 3 bases and the J gene lost 2 bases, with 13 bases spanning the gap. The CDR3 is 16 residues long. Looked up from germline, CDR1 is SGHAT and CDR2 is FQNNGV. CDR3 residues: CASSFFVGANTGELFF. DNA for the CDR3: TGTGCCAGCAGCTTCTTTGTGGGGGCAAACACCGGGGAGCTGTTTTTT.

V gene TRBV11-2 combines with J gene TRBJ2-7, with 7 positions matching TRBD2. V lost 3 bases, J lost 0 bases, and 2 bases stayed unmatched. The CDR3 spans 14 residues. Germline V CDR1 and CDR2: SGHAT, FQNNGV. The CDR3 nucleotides read TGTGCCAGCAGCTTGAGGACTAGCTCCTACGAGCAGTACTTC. It yields the protein CASSLRTSSYEQYF.